This is a list of T cell receptor beta chains from one sample in a study of CD8 T cells in ankylosing spondylitis. TCRdb re-analysed the 5' RACE reads in MiXCR, keeping a single row per CDR3 protein. The sample records just over 300,000 distinct CDR3 sequences, about a fifth being singletons. The sample was blood, either unsorted or a sorted T cell fraction (not recorded which). The receptors stem from a female donor with ankylosing spondylitis or in good health (not recorded which). CDR3s include the opening cysteine and the closing phenylalanine or tryptophan. A D gene is named only where the DNA matches it firmly. Clone size is given for some rows only: seen once, a few or many times, or a class if the clone is expanded.

abundance: -
d_gene: -
j_gene: TRBJ2-2
v_gene: TRBV10-3
CDR3aa: CAISVLPPTGELFF
CDR3nt: TGTGCCATCAGTGTACTACCTCCCACCGGGGAGCTGTTTTTT

abundance: -
d_gene: -
j_gene: TRBJ2-7
v_gene: TRBV18
CDR3aa: CASSPGGEAYEQYF
CDR3nt: TGTGCCAGCTCACCAGGCGGGGAGGCCTACGAGCAGTACTTC

abundance: few
d_gene: -
j_gene: TRBJ2-7
v_gene: TRBV6-1
CDR3aa: CATGDGITYEQYF
CDR3nt: TGTGCCACAGGGGACGGCATCACCTACGAGCAGTACTTC

abundance: many
d_gene: TRBD2
j_gene: TRBJ2-1
v_gene: TRBV29-1
CDR3aa: CSVEGSGIGPFF
CDR3nt: TGCAGCGTTGAAGGTAGCGGGATAGGTCCGTTCTTC

abundance: many
d_gene: TRBD1
j_gene: TRBJ1-1
v_gene: TRBV6-2/TRBV6-3
CDR3aa: CASSLGTGRGEAFF
CDR3nt: TGTGCCAGCAGTCTCGGGACAGGGCGAGGTGAAGCTTTCTTT

abundance: -
d_gene: -
j_gene: TRBJ1-1
v_gene: TRBV9
CDR3aa: CASSVGGRMNTEAFF
CDR3nt: TGTGCCAGCAGCGTAGGGGGTCGGATGAACACTGAAGCTTTCTTT

abundance: few
d_gene: TRBD1
j_gene: TRBJ2-3
v_gene: TRBV3-1
CDR3aa: CASSLRTGKTDTQYF
CDR3nt: TGTGCCAGCAGCCTCCGGACAGGGAAAACAGATACGCAGTATTTT

abundance: few
d_gene: -
j_gene: TRBJ2-7
v_gene: TRBV12-1
CDR3aa: CASSFAGQFKYF
CDR3nt: TGTGCCAGCAGCTTTGCGGGACAGTTTAAGTACTTC

abundance: few
d_gene: TRBD2
j_gene: TRBJ2-7
v_gene: TRBV30
CDR3aa: CACGYGRYEQYF
CDR3nt: TGTGCCTGCGGGTACGGGAGGTACGAGCAGTACTTC

abundance: -
d_gene: -
j_gene: TRBJ2-6
v_gene: TRBV7-8
CDR3aa: CASSLVGVFGANVLTF
CDR3nt: TGTGCCAGCAGCTTAGTAGGGGTCTTTGGGGCCAACGTCCTGACTTTC

abundance: -
d_gene: -
j_gene: TRBJ1-3
v_gene: TRBV6-5
CDR3aa: CASSSTHSGNTIYF
CDR3nt: TGTGCCAGCAGTTCTACACATTCTGGAAACACCATATATTTT

abundance: few
d_gene: -
j_gene: TRBJ1-2
v_gene: TRBV24-1
CDR3aa: CATSDVGGYTF
CDR3nt: TGTGCCACCAGTGATGTGGGAGGCTACACCTTC

abundance: -
d_gene: -
j_gene: TRBJ2-7
v_gene: TRBV20-1
CDR3aa: CSARGEADFTSSSQQYF
CDR3nt: TGCAGTGCTAGGGGGGAGGCGGATTTTACGAGTAGTAGTCAGCAGTACTTC

abundance: many
d_gene: -
j_gene: TRBJ1-2
v_gene: TRBV29-1
CDR3aa: CSVGGQVIGYTF
CDR3nt: TGCAGCGTTGGCGGGCAGGTCATCGGCTACACCTTC

abundance: few
d_gene: -
j_gene: TRBJ2-1
v_gene: TRBV9
CDR3aa: CASSVTHGDLYNEQFF
CDR3nt: TGTGCCAGCAGCGTAACCCACGGGGACTTATACAATGAGCAGTTCTTC

abundance: few
d_gene: -
j_gene: TRBJ2-2
v_gene: TRBV20-1
CDR3aa: CSAPPDGNTGELFF
CDR3nt: TGCAGTGCTCCCCCTGACGGTAACACCGGGGAGCTGTTTTTT

abundance: many
d_gene: -
j_gene: TRBJ1-1
v_gene: TRBV20-1
CDR3aa: CSARSPNTEAFF
CDR3nt: TGCAGTGCTAGATCTCCAAACACTGAAGCTTTCTTT

abundance: -
d_gene: -
j_gene: TRBJ2-7
v_gene: TRBV5-1
CDR3aa: CASSSSGPGSYEQYF
CDR3nt: TGCGCCAGCAGTTCATCGGGACCTGGCTCCTACGAGCAGTACTTC

abundance: many
d_gene: TRBD2
j_gene: TRBJ2-5
v_gene: TRBV29-1
CDR3aa: CSAAGGETQYF
CDR3nt: TGCAGCGCCGCGGGGGGAGAGACCCAGTACTTC

abundance: few
d_gene: TRBD2
j_gene: TRBJ2-3
v_gene: TRBV20-1
CDR3aa: CSASFRAGDSTDTQYF
CDR3nt: TGCAGTGCTTCCTTCCGAGCGGGAGACAGCACAGATACGCAGTATTTT

abundance: few
d_gene: -
j_gene: TRBJ2-5
v_gene: TRBV20-1
CDR3aa: CSATTPQGRVSETQYF
CDR3nt: TGCAGTGCGACTACACCACAGGGGAGGGTTTCAGAGACCCAGTACTTC

abundance: few
d_gene: -
j_gene: TRBJ1-1
v_gene: TRBV5-4
CDR3aa: CASSSGLGMNTEAFF
CDR3nt: TGTGCCAGCAGCTCGGGATTGGGGATGAACACTGAAGCTTTCTTT